The clone carrying this TCR beta chain was seen a few times. Antigen specificity is unknown. These data come from a study of naive and memory T cell subsets. The study, taken as a whole, reports: Over 90% of naive TCR sequences appeared only once after error correction, unlike memory subsets.

Germline CDR1 MDHEN, CDR2 SYDVKM. V gave up 8 bases and J gave up 1 base; unmatched junction bases: 10. This CDR3 has 16 amino acids. An equimolar mix of two oligonucleotides served as the beta constant-region primer for TRBC1 and TRBC2. Four rounds of PCR amplified the ligated cDNA using nested alpha and beta constant-region primers plus SP2. Using its own MiXCR run on the UMI-ligation and nested PCR reads, TCRdb lists one record per CDR3 protein. The table includes about 120,000 distinct CDR3 sequences, just over 35% detected once. The chain is built from TRBV28 and TRBJ1-1; TRBD1 aligns across 10 bases. Source material: central memory CD4+ T cells from blood. The source of this sequence is a human donor in good health. CDR3 nucleotides: TGTGCCAGCGTTGACAGGGGGCTAGTCGGGAACACTGAAGCTTTCTTT. Its protein product is CASVDRGLVGNTEAFF.